A single sample gave rise to the 21 T cell receptor beta chains below, sequenced in a study of T-cell memory formation after mild COVID-19. One entry per CDR3 protein results from TCRdb running MiXCR on the 5' RACE reads. The table records some 43,000 distinct CDR3 sequences, around 6.1% of them present only once. Sequencing was carried out using PBMCs or a T cell subset sorted from them (not recorded which). These receptors all stem from an adult who had mild COVID-19 (a few samples of this study predate the infection). Cell type and time point are not known.

This clonotype has at least ten counts. The chain has TRBV4-1 and TRBJ2-6, with TRBD2 identical over 13 bases. Germline-derived CDR1 and CDR2 are MGHRA and YSYEKL. Trimming cost V 0 bases and J 0 bases; bases outside gene matches: 8. This CDR3 comprises 21 residues. CDR3 coding DNA: TGCGCCAGCAGCCAAGATAGGGGACTAGCGGGGCCCTTCTCTGGGGCCAACGTCCTGACTTTC. Amino acids: CASSQDRGLAGPFSGANVLTF.

This clonotype has a count of ten or more. The chain employs TRBV18 and TRBJ2-3; TRBD2 might be the D (6 bases). Germline lookup yields CDR1 KGHSH and CDR2 LQKENI. Trimming shortened V by 2 bases and J by 4 bases, and 16 bases separated the two germline ends. The CDR3 extends over 16 amino acids. CDR3 sequence reads: CASSPTGTSRADTQYF. The CDR3 bases are TGTGCCAGCTCACCAACCGGGACTTCAAGAGCAGATACGCAGTATTTT. The entire variable domain, with the rest obtained from reference TRBV18 and TRBJ2-3, is as follows: NAGVMQNPRHLVRRRGQEARLRCSPMKGHSHVYWYRQLPEEGLKFMVYLQKENIIDESGMPKERFSAEFPKEGPSILRIQQVVRGDSAAYFCASSPTGTSRADTQYFGPGTRLTVL.

The rearrangement uses TRBV5-1 and TRBJ2-3; D is unresolved. CDR1 is SGHRS and CDR2 is YFSETQ in the germline V gene. The CDR3 covers 14 residues. Trimming removed 7 bases at V and 0 bases at J, with 12 bases between. CDR3 in DNA: TGCGCCAGCGCCCCAGAGATTAGCACAGATACGCAGTATTTT. Translated: CASAPEISTDTQYF.

This clonotype has ten or more counts. The gene calls are TRBV12-3 or TRBV12-4 and TRBJ1-2; D remains unclear. The CDR3 spans 13 residues. V shed 6 bases and J shed 4 bases, with 12 bases lying between them. Written as DNA, the CDR3 is TGTGCCAGCAGCGAGGTTCTCGGCTATGGCTACACCTTC. Protein: CASSEVLGYGYTF.

This clonotype was seen more than once but under ten times. The rearrangement links TRBV12-3 or TRBV12-4 to TRBJ1-1; a possible D gene is TRBD1 (5 bases). Trimming pared 5 bases from V and 7 bases from J, leaving 11 bases between. This CDR3 is 12 amino acids long. CDR3 region: CASSRGDDEAFF. DNA of the CDR3: TGTGCCAGCAGTCGAGGGGACGATGAAGCTTTCTTT.

The V and J genes are TRBV5-1 and TRBJ2-7; D not resolved. The germline V and J ends were trimmed by 2 bases and 6 bases, with 12 bases remaining between them. This CDR3 spans 13 amino acids. Germline V gives CDR1 SGHRS, CDR2 YFSETQ. CDR3 sequence (DNA): TGCGCCAGCAGCTTACGGGTTTCAGGCGAGCAGTACTTC. It is translated as CASSLRVSGEQYF.

The table lists this clonotype with many counts. This chain joins TRBV10-3 and TRBJ1-1, with 7 nucleotides matching TRBD1. Trimming took 3 bases from V and 6 from J; bases not matched to a gene: 13. The CDR3 runs to 16 residues. Per the germline V gene, CDR1 is ENHRY and CDR2 is SYGVKD. CDR3 DNA sequence: TGTGCCATCAGTGAAGCCCCGACAGGGATGCGGCCTGAAGCTTTCTTT. It is translated as CAISEAPTGMRPEAFF.

The sample holds many counts of this clonotype. The chain joins TRBV15 to TRBJ2-2, with 10 bases identical to TRBD2. The CDR3 length is 17 residues. Germline loops: CDR1 LNHNV, CDR2 YYDKDF (reference sequence). After removal of 4 bases from V and 7 bases from J, the junction contained 12 bases not matched to a gene. CDR3 region: CATSTRLLAGVVGELFF. In nucleotides, the CDR3 is TGTGCCACCAGCACTCGACTTCTAGCGGGAGTTGTCGGGGAGCTGTTTTTT.

This clonotype was seen only a few times. The rearrangement uses TRBV5-6 and TRBJ1-3; D not resolved. Germline loops: CDR1 SGHDT, CDR2 YYEEEE. Trimming shortened V by 1 base and J by 4 bases, and 6 bases separated the two germline ends. The CDR3 runs to 13 residues. In nucleotides, the CDR3 is TGTGCCAGCAGCTTGAATCGGGGAAACACCATATATTTT. Protein: CASSLNRGNTIYF.

This clonotype was seen more than once but under ten times. This chain links TRBV5-8 with TRBJ2-2; D is perhaps TRBD1 (5 bases). The CDR3 spans 16 residues. The V and J ends lost 4 bases and 6 bases respectively, with 19 bases between them. Germline V lookup: CDR1 SGHTS, CDR2 YDEGEE. For the CDR3, the DNA is TGTGCCAGCAGCCCGGGCCTAACGAAAGGGGCCGGGGAGCTGTTTTTT. This gives the protein CASSPGLTKGAGELFF.

There are a few counts of this clonotype. This sequence joins TRBV6-4 and TRBJ1-5; D gene unclear. Germline CDR1 is MRHNA and CDR2 is SNTAGT. V was trimmed by 6 bases and J by 7 bases, leaving 1 base between them. The CDR3 is made up of 9 amino acids. The CDR3 spells CASSQPQHF. CDR3 bases: TGTGCCAGCAGCCAGCCCCAGCATTTT.

This clonotype was counted ten times or more. The genes are TRBV15 and TRBJ2-7, with D tentatively TRBD1 or TRBD2 (5 bases each). V was shortened by 1 base and J by 3 bases, with 19 bases between the two germline ends. CDR3 length: 17 residues. CDR1 is LNHNV and CDR2 is YYDKDF in the germline V gene (reference sequence). The CDR3 sequence is CATSRVNIRDGYYEQYF. CDR3 DNA sequence: TGTGCCACCAGCAGAGTCAACATCCGGGACGGCTACTACGAGCAGTACTTC.

The table lists this clonotype with a few counts. Here the CDR3 DNA reads TGCGCCAGCAGCTTAGGGGGACCGAAGAACACTGAAGCTTTCTTT. This sequence encodes CASSLGGPKNTEAFF. The chain employs TRBV5-1 and TRBJ1-1, with TRBD1 as a possible D gene (6 bases). Trimming left V 2 bases short and J 1 base short, with 12 bases between. Germline V gives CDR1 SGHRS, CDR2 YFSETQ. The CDR3 is 15 amino acids.

This clonotype was detected ten times or more. The chain is built from TRBV7-2 and TRBJ2-7, with a tentative D call TRBD1 (5 bases). Trimming stripped 1 base from V and 2 bases from J, with 6 bases between. The V gene's germline CDR1 is SGHTA and CDR2 FQGNSA. This CDR3 comprises 13 residues. DNA of the CDR3: TGTGCCAGCAGCTTAGGACAGCCCTACGAGCAGTACTTC. The encoded protein is CASSLGQPYEQYF.

By sample share, this clonotype is medium-sized. The chain is built from TRBV5-1 and TRBJ2-7; TRBD2 matches at 12 bases. Unmatched junction bases numbered 5, after V lost 3 bases and J lost 4 bases. There are 15 residues in the CDR3. The germline CDR1 and CDR2 sequences are SGHRS and YFSETQ. As DNA, the CDR3 is TGCGCCAGCAGCTCCGGACTAGCGGGAATGTACGAGCAGTACTTC. Translation: CASSSGLAGMYEQYF.

The chain carries TRBV4-1 and TRBJ2-7; weak D call: TRBD1 (5 bases). In germline, CDR1 is MGHRA, CDR2 YSYEKL. The length of the CDR3 is 15 residues. V lost 1 base and J lost 3, with 13 bases in between. CDR3 protein: CASSQVLAGYYEQYF. Written as DNA, the CDR3 is TGCGCCAGCAGCCAAGTTTTGGCAGGGTACTACGAGCAGTACTTC.

At least ten counts were recorded for this clonotype. The chain employs TRBV7-2 and TRBJ2-3; D gene ambiguous. Per germline, CDR1 SGHTA and CDR2 FQGNSA. V was clipped by 4 bases and J by 0 bases, with 2 bases between them. The CDR3 is 12 amino acids. CDR3: CASSSSTDTQYF. CDR3 nucleotides: TGTGCCAGCAGCTCCAGCACAGATACGCAGTATTTT.

This chain connects TRBV5-6 to TRBJ2-2; D gene unclear. V lost 0 bases to trimming and J lost 1 base, with 7 bases between them. This CDR3 has 15 amino acids. Germline CDR1 reads SGHDT; CDR2 reads YYEEEE. The CDR3 region is CASSLVTRNTGELFF. The CDR3 coding sequence is TGTGCCAGCAGCTTGGTAACAAGGAACACCGGGGAGCTGTTTTTT.

This sequence joins TRBV12-3 or TRBV12-4 and TRBJ1-1, with D perhaps TRBD1 (6 bases). Trimming took off 10 bases at V and 3 bases at J, with 15 bases between the two ends. The CDR3 loop spans 13 amino acids. The CDR3 region is CAILKGGDTEAFF. The CDR3 nucleotides read TGTGCCATCCTAAAGGGGGGGGACACTGAAGCTTTCTTT.

This chain joins TRBV12-3 or TRBV12-4 and TRBJ1-2; D remains ambiguous. The CDR3 has 16 residues. V was pared by 7 bases and J by 0 bases, with 18 bases between. The chain's CDR3 is CASITRLPGANYGYTF. In DNA form, the CDR3 reads TGTGCCAGCATCACTAGGCTTCCAGGAGCTAACTATGGCTACACCTTC.

This clonotype was detected ten times or more. Here the CDR3 reads CASAGQGNTGELFF. For the CDR3, the DNA is TGTGCCAGCGCAGGACAGGGAAACACCGGGGAGCTGTTTTTT. The chain uses TRBV7-9 and TRBJ2-2, with TRBD1 matching over 8 bases. CDR1 SEHNR and CDR2 FQNEAQ come from the germline V gene (reference sequence). The ends lost 8 bases at V and 2 bases at J; junction bases unmatched: 4. CDR3 length equals 14 residues.